A single sample gave rise to the 2 T cell receptor beta chains below, sequenced in a study of T cell repertoires in cytomegalovirus infection. One entry per CDR3 protein results from TCRdb running MiXCR on the reads. The table includes about 300,000 distinct CDR3 sequences, about 26% detected once. The sequenced sample consisted of PBMCs. The receptors here all came from a human donor in good health (CMV status not recorded). Some clones in this sample may be carry-over from other donors' samples.

This clonotype has only a few counts. The chain couples TRBV20-1 to TRBJ2-7, with 7 nucleotides matching TRBD2. Unmatched junction bases numbered 13, after V lost 5 bases and J lost 6 bases. This CDR3 region has 14 residues. Per the germline V gene, CDR1 is DFQATT and CDR2 is SNEGSKA (reference sequence). The CDR3 sequence is CSAGRTRATLEQYF. The DNA of the CDR3 is TGCAGTGCTGGGAGGACTAGAGCCACCCTCGAGCAGTACTTC.

This chain uses TRBV20-1 with TRBJ2-3, with D unresolved. Trimming took 2 bases from V and 9 from J, leaving 18 bases between them. Germline V gene data show CDR1 as DFQATT and CDR2 as SNEGSKA (reference sequence). The CDR3 spans 14 residues. This CDR3 is CSARKNGQKPTQYF. CDR3 sequence (DNA): TGCAGTGCTAGAAAAAACGGTCAAAAGCCAACGCAGTATTTT.